Reported below is one TCR beta chain. Its antigen remains unidentified. The record originates from a study of cytomegalovirus exposure and HLA in healthy donors. Study information: The same platform was used for the 130 or so validation repertoires as for the 666 first-cohort repertoires, as reported in a later analysis. Study results and caveats: CMV antigen specificity was confirmed in vitro for a few CMV-associated chains. TCR beta chains numbering some 160 were designated cytomegalovirus-associated. Rare TCR sequences predominated, though certain public TCRs were found in many donors.

The data were produced by immunoSEQ multiplex PCR, yet TCRdb's version contains in-frame clones alone and is incomplete. The sample comprises around 350,000 clones, around 86% of which are singletons, and under 0.95% rests with the top ten. The CDR3 extends over 15 amino acids. The V gene end was trimmed by 6 bases and the J gene end by 2 bases; junction bases not matched to a gene: 8. Germline V gives CDR1 MNHNS, CDR2 SASEGT. The sequenced sample consisted of PBMCs. The genes are TRBV6-1 and TRBJ1-1, with 8 positions matching TRBD1. This TCR was recovered from a woman between 18 and 29 years old in good health and CMV-seronegative. The CDR3 sequence is CASSLRQGINTEAFF. The CDR3 DNA reads as TGTGCCAGCAGCCTAAGACAGGGGATAAACACTGAAGCTTTCTTT.